The following is a TCR beta chain sequence with its context. What it binds is unknown. The data were obtained in a study of metastatic and nonmetastatic thyroid tumors. Study-wide results and caveats: It was reportedly found that TCR beta diversity was significantly higher in malignant thyroid tumors than in benign nodules, a difference seen in both blood and tumor samples.

Per the original data handling: Between-group CDR3 differences, defined by clinicopathological status, yielded a distant-metastasis classifier for papillary thyroid cancer. With MiXCR, TCRdb reprocessed the PCR reads. TCRdb assigned the V and J calls; the authors' analysis was not used. The data show 20,000 to 25,000 clones, more than 15% seen once. Thyroid surgery took place with no prior treatment in any patient. CDR1 KGHSH and CDR2 LQKENI come from the germline V gene. V lost 4 bases, J lost 4 bases, and 17 bases lay in between. The CDR3 extends over 16 amino acids. This TCR was sampled from a female donor with papillary thyroid cancer or a benign thyroid nodule (not recorded which). Some clones in this sample may be carry-over from other donors' samples. Sequencing was done on a sample of tumor tissue. The rearrangement uses TRBV18 and TRBJ1-5; possibly TRBD1 for D (5 bases). The CDR3 sequence is CASSLIQAQANQPQHF. The CDR3 region has the DNA TGTGCCAGCTCACTCATCCAGGCACAGGCTAATCAGCCCCAGCATTTT. The full variable domain, with the rest looked up from reference TRBV18 and TRBJ1-5, is NAGVMQNPRHLVRRRGQEARLRCSPMKGHSHVYWYRQLPEEGLKFMVYLQKENIIDESGMPKERFSAEFPKEGPSILRIQQVVRGDSAAYFCASSLIQAQANQPQHFGDGTRLSIL.